This T cell receptor beta chain was identified in a study of patients with pleural tuberculosis. Via MiXCR, TCRdb re-called the reads, giving one row per CDR3 protein. The sample yields about 50,000 distinct CDR3 sequences, approximately 7.9% seen once. Germline V CDR1 and CDR2: MNHEY, SMNVEV (reference sequence). The junction had 8 bases not matched to a gene; V was cut back by 0 bases and J by 6 bases. The CDR3 length is 17 residues. This rearrangement joins TRBV27 to TRBJ1-5, with 10 bases aligning to TRBD1. This TCR came from a human donor with pleural tuberculosis. CDR3: CASSLSLGQGLSQPQHF. CDR3 nucleotides: TGTGCCAGCAGTTTATCATTGGGACAGGGGTTATCTCAGCCCCAGCATTTT.